Listed below are T cell receptor beta chains from one sample, sequenced in a study of naive and memory T cell subsets. TCRdb reprocessed the 5' RACE reads via MiXCR and lists one record per CDR3 protein. The repertoire consists of 60,000 or so distinct CDR3 sequences, with more than 7% occurring once and the leading ten covering around 9.6%. These receptors all come from a male donor in good health. Each CDR3 is given with its conserved first and last residue. The order of the fields is D gene, clone size, V gene, J gene, CDR3 DNA, CDR3 protein. D genes are given only for firm matches. Size tells how often a clone was seen (once, few, many) or the class of an expanded clone, and some rows leave it out.

d_gene: -
abundance: few
v_gene: TRBV6-2/TRBV6-3
j_gene: TRBJ2-3
CDR3nt: TGTGCCAGCAGTTACGAAGAAGGGACCTCCGACGCAGATACGCAGTATTTT
CDR3aa: CASSYEEGTSDADTQYF

d_gene: -
abundance: many
v_gene: TRBV19
j_gene: TRBJ1-5
CDR3nt: TGTGCCAGTAACCGTCAGCCCCAGCATTTT
CDR3aa: CASNRQPQHF

d_gene: -
abundance: few
v_gene: TRBV2
j_gene: TRBJ1-1
CDR3nt: TGTGCCAGCAGTCGCTCCCGAGACAGAGGCACTGAAGCTTTCTTT
CDR3aa: CASSRSRDRGTEAFF

d_gene: -
abundance: few
v_gene: TRBV27
j_gene: TRBJ1-2
CDR3nt: TGTGCCAGCAGTTCCGTGAACAGGGAGACCGTATCGGACGGCTACACCTTC
CDR3aa: CASSSVNRETVSDGYTF

d_gene: -
abundance: -
v_gene: TRBV19
j_gene: TRBJ1-5
CDR3nt: TGTGCCAGCCGGGTTGGGGGGCAACAGCCCCAGCATTTT
CDR3aa: CASRVGGQQPQHF

d_gene: TRBD1
abundance: -
v_gene: TRBV14
j_gene: TRBJ2-7
CDR3nt: TGTGCCAGCAGCCCCCGTTCGGGACAGGTCAGCTCCTACGAGCAGTACTTC
CDR3aa: CASSPRSGQVSSYEQYF

d_gene: -
abundance: many
v_gene: TRBV5-1
j_gene: TRBJ2-3
CDR3nt: TGCGCCAGCAGCTTAATCCGGGGGACAGATACGCAGTATTTT
CDR3aa: CASSLIRGTDTQYF

d_gene: -
abundance: few
v_gene: TRBV28
j_gene: TRBJ1-2
CDR3nt: TGTGCCAGCAGTTTAAACTATGGCTACACCTTC
CDR3aa: CASSLNYGYTF

d_gene: TRBD2
abundance: many
v_gene: TRBV3-1
j_gene: TRBJ2-3
CDR3nt: TGTGCCAGCAGCCAAGATCGGACGGGAGGGCATACGCAGTATTTT
CDR3aa: CASSQDRTGGHTQYF

d_gene: TRBD2
abundance: few
v_gene: TRBV29-1
j_gene: TRBJ2-1
CDR3nt: TGCAGCGTTGCTAGCGGGGGAAATTACTACAATGAGCAGTTCTTC
CDR3aa: CSVASGGNYYNEQFF

d_gene: -
abundance: -
v_gene: TRBV12-3/TRBV12-4
j_gene: TRBJ1-6
CDR3nt: TGTGCCAGCAGTTTAACCAACAGCCCACAGTCAACCCTCCACTTT
CDR3aa: CASSLTNSPQSTLHF

d_gene: -
abundance: many
v_gene: TRBV5-1
j_gene: TRBJ2-7
CDR3nt: TGCGCCAGCAGAAGCGAGGGTATCGAGCAGTACTTC
CDR3aa: CASRSEGIEQYF

d_gene: -
abundance: many
v_gene: TRBV18
j_gene: TRBJ2-7
CDR3nt: TGTGCCAGCTCACCGGCACAGGGTGGGTACCACGAGCAGTACTTC
CDR3aa: CASSPAQGGYHEQYF

d_gene: TRBD1
abundance: many
v_gene: TRBV7-9
j_gene: TRBJ2-7
CDR3nt: TGTGCCAGCACCTATTCGGACCGGGGACAGTACGAGCAGTACTTC
CDR3aa: CASTYSDRGQYEQYF

d_gene: -
abundance: many
v_gene: TRBV12-3/TRBV12-4
j_gene: TRBJ2-2
CDR3nt: TGTGCCAGCAGTTTAGCTGGGGCCGGGGAGCTGTTTTTT
CDR3aa: CASSLAGAGELFF

d_gene: -
abundance: few
v_gene: TRBV30
j_gene: TRBJ2-7
CDR3nt: TGTGCCTGGAGTCCGGATTATGAGCAGTACTTC
CDR3aa: CAWSPDYEQYF

d_gene: -
abundance: few
v_gene: TRBV6-5
j_gene: TRBJ2-2
CDR3nt: TGTGCCAGCAGTTACTCGATAGGGAGTCTCCGGGCCGGGGAGCTGTTTTTT
CDR3aa: CASSYSIGSLRAGELFF

d_gene: TRBD1
abundance: -
v_gene: TRBV4-2
j_gene: TRBJ2-2
CDR3nt: TGTGCCAGCAGCCAAGATGGGACAGGAATGGGCGCCGGGGAGCTGTTTTTT
CDR3aa: CASSQDGTGMGAGELFF

d_gene: -
abundance: -
v_gene: TRBV5-1
j_gene: TRBJ2-1
CDR3nt: TGCGCCAGCAGCTTGGAAGGGGCGTACTATGAGCAGTTCTTC
CDR3aa: CASSLEGAYYEQFF

d_gene: TRBD2
abundance: few
v_gene: TRBV5-1
j_gene: TRBJ2-7
CDR3nt: TGCGCCAGCAGCCCCAGCGGGACGGTAACCTACGAGCAGTACTTC
CDR3aa: CASSPSGTVTYEQYF

d_gene: -
abundance: -
v_gene: TRBV6-1
j_gene: TRBJ2-2
CDR3nt: TGTGCCAGCAGCCTTGGCAGGGGGGCCGGGGAGCTGTTTTTT
CDR3aa: CASSLGRGAGELFF

d_gene: -
abundance: many
v_gene: TRBV27
j_gene: TRBJ1-1
CDR3nt: TGTGCCAGCAGTGAACCTGGGGACACTGAAGCTTTCTTT
CDR3aa: CASSEPGDTEAFF

d_gene: -
abundance: few
v_gene: TRBV19
j_gene: TRBJ2-7
CDR3nt: TGTGCCAGTAGTCAACAGGGTTCCTACGAGCAGTACTTC
CDR3aa: CASSQQGSYEQYF

d_gene: -
abundance: few
v_gene: TRBV20-1
j_gene: TRBJ2-3
CDR3nt: TGCAGTGCTCACGATTTCGTCGGAGATACGCAGTATTTT
CDR3aa: CSAHDFVGDTQYF

d_gene: TRBD2
abundance: many
v_gene: TRBV29-1
j_gene: TRBJ2-1
CDR3nt: TGCAGCGTAGGCGGAGGGACTAGCGGGAGTGACAATGAGCAGTTCTTC
CDR3aa: CSVGGGTSGSDNEQFF

d_gene: TRBD1
abundance: many
v_gene: TRBV6-2/TRBV6-3
j_gene: TRBJ1-2
CDR3nt: TGTGCCAGCAGTTACCGAGGGGGCCCCAGCCATGGCTACACCTTC
CDR3aa: CASSYRGGPSHGYTF

d_gene: -
abundance: few
v_gene: TRBV12-3/TRBV12-4
j_gene: TRBJ2-5
CDR3nt: TGTGCCAGCACCCTTCAGGGGTACCAAGAGACCCAGTACTTC
CDR3aa: CASTLQGYQETQYF

d_gene: TRBD2
abundance: many
v_gene: TRBV27
j_gene: TRBJ2-3
CDR3nt: TGTGCCAGCAGTTTATTTCGCGGGGGGGCGTCCGATACGCAGTATTTT
CDR3aa: CASSLFRGGASDTQYF

d_gene: TRBD2
abundance: -
v_gene: TRBV29-1
j_gene: TRBJ2-1
CDR3nt: TGCAGCTCCGGCGAGGTAGCGGGGCACAATGAGCAGTTCTTC
CDR3aa: CSSGEVAGHNEQFF

d_gene: -
abundance: few
v_gene: TRBV10-1
j_gene: TRBJ2-2
CDR3nt: TGCGCCAGCAATCCGGGCGGTAACACCGGGGAGCTGTTTTTT
CDR3aa: CASNPGGNTGELFF

d_gene: -
abundance: many
v_gene: TRBV20-1
j_gene: TRBJ2-2
CDR3nt: TGCAGTGCTAGAGATCTCGGAAACACCGGGGAGCTGTTTTTT
CDR3aa: CSARDLGNTGELFF

d_gene: -
abundance: few
v_gene: TRBV27
j_gene: TRBJ2-1
CDR3nt: TGTGCCAGCAGTTTACGGCCCGGACACCAAGTCTACAATGAGCAGTTCTTC
CDR3aa: CASSLRPGHQVYNEQFF

d_gene: -
abundance: many
v_gene: TRBV3-1
j_gene: TRBJ2-1
CDR3nt: TGTGCCAGCAGCCAATCACCGGGACCGGGGATGGATGAGCAGTTCTTC
CDR3aa: CASSQSPGPGMDEQFF

d_gene: TRBD1
abundance: few
v_gene: TRBV2
j_gene: TRBJ1-5
CDR3nt: TGTGCCAGCAGTGCCCCGGGACAGGGGCTTCAGCCCCAGCATTTT
CDR3aa: CASSAPGQGLQPQHF

d_gene: TRBD1
abundance: many
v_gene: TRBV29-1
j_gene: TRBJ1-1
CDR3nt: TGCAGCGTAACCCAGGGGGCTGGGATGAACACTGAAGCTTTCTTT
CDR3aa: CSVTQGAGMNTEAFF

d_gene: TRBD2
abundance: -
v_gene: TRBV6-4
j_gene: TRBJ2-1
CDR3nt: TGTGCCAGCAGTGAATTAGCGGGGGTCCTCTACAATGAGCAGTTCTTC
CDR3aa: CASSELAGVLYNEQFF

d_gene: -
abundance: few
v_gene: TRBV7-9
j_gene: TRBJ2-1
CDR3nt: TGTGCCAGCAGCTTATCAGCGGCCGGTGAGCAGTTCTTC
CDR3aa: CASSLSAAGEQFF

d_gene: -
abundance: few
v_gene: TRBV12-3/TRBV12-4
j_gene: TRBJ1-1
CDR3nt: TGTGCCAGCAGTTCCGACCCCCAGGCCTCAGGCACTGAAGCTTTCTTT
CDR3aa: CASSSDPQASGTEAFF

d_gene: TRBD1
abundance: many
v_gene: TRBV29-1
j_gene: TRBJ1-5
CDR3nt: TGCAGCGTTGACACAGGGGGCAATCAGCCCCAGCATTTT
CDR3aa: CSVDTGGNQPQHF

d_gene: TRBD2
abundance: few
v_gene: TRBV6-1
j_gene: TRBJ2-3
CDR3nt: TGTGCCAGCAGTCATAATCTAGCGGAACACACAGATACGCAGTATTTT
CDR3aa: CASSHNLAEHTDTQYF

d_gene: -
abundance: few
v_gene: TRBV27
j_gene: TRBJ2-7
CDR3nt: TGTGCCAGCAGTTTATCGAAGGCCTACGAGCAGTACTTC
CDR3aa: CASSLSKAYEQYF

d_gene: -
abundance: many
v_gene: TRBV7-6
j_gene: TRBJ2-7
CDR3nt: TGTGCCAGCAGCTTAACGGGCTACGAGCAGTACTTC
CDR3aa: CASSLTGYEQYF

d_gene: TRBD1
abundance: many
v_gene: TRBV12-3/TRBV12-4
j_gene: TRBJ1-1
CDR3nt: TGTGCCAGCAGTTTAGCCTCGACAGGGCGCGGCACTGAAGCTTTCTTT
CDR3aa: CASSLASTGRGTEAFF

d_gene: TRBD2
abundance: few
v_gene: TRBV19
j_gene: TRBJ2-5
CDR3nt: TGTGCCAGTAGTCGAACGGGGGGGCCGAGTGAGACCCAGTACTTC
CDR3aa: CASSRTGGPSETQYF